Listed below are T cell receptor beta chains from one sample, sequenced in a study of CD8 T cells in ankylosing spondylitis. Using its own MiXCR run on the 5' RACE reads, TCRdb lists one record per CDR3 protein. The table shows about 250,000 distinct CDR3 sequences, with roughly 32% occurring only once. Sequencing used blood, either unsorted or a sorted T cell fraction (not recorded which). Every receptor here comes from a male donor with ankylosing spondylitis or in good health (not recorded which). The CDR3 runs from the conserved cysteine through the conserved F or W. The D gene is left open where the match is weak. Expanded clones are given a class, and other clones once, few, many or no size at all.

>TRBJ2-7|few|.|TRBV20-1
TGCAGTGCACCTACCAAGGAGGGCTACGAGCAGTACTTC
CSAPTKEGYEQYF
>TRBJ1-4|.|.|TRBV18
TGTGCCAGCTCACCACGGAACGAAAAACTGTTTTTT
CASSPRNEKLFF
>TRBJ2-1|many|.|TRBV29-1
TGCAGCGTCGGGCCCGGCGGCTACAATGAGCAGTTCTTC
CSVGPGGYNEQFF
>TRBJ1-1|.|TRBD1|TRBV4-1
TGCGCCAGCAGCTATACAGGGGCCGCTCCTGAAGCTTTCTTT
CASSYTGAAPEAFF
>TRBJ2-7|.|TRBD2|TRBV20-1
TGCAGTGCTAGAGTGGGGCTGGAGCGGGGGCCGACCTACGAGCAGTACTTC
CSARVGLERGPTYEQYF
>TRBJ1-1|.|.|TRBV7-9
TGTGCCAGCACCATCGACAGTCTCACTGAAGCTTTCTTT
CASTIDSLTEAFF
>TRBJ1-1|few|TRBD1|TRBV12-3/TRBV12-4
TGTGCCAGCAGACAGGGGAATGAAGCTTTCTTT
CASRQGNEAFF
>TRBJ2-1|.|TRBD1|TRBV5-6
TGTGCCAGCAGCTTGAGGGTTCGGCAGGGGGCCTACAATGAGCAGTTCTTC
CASSLRVRQGAYNEQFF
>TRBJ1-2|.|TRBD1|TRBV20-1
TGCAGTGCTAGAGACGGGACAGGGGATGGCTACACCTTC
CSARDGTGDGYTF
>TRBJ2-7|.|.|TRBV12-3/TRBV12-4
TGTGCCAGCACCACCTGGAACCCCGGGGACGAGCAGTACTTC
CASTTWNPGDEQYF
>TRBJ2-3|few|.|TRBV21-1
TGTGCCGGAAAAGGGGACACAGATACGCAGTATTTT
CAGKGDTDTQYF
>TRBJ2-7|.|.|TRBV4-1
TGCGCCAGCAGCCAAGGGGCAGGGGTCTACGAGCAGTACTTC
CASSQGAGVYEQYF
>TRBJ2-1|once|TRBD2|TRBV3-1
TGTGCCAGCAGCCCCGCGCTAGCGGGGGTCAATGAGCAGTTCTTC
CASSPALAGVNEQFF
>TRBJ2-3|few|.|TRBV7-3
TGTGCCAGCAGCTTAGGGGGGGGGGCATCAGATACGCAGTATTTT
CASSLGGGASDTQYF
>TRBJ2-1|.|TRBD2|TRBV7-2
TGTGCCAGCAGCTTAGTCCAGCTAGCGGGGGTGGAGCAGTTCTTC
CASSLVQLAGVEQFF
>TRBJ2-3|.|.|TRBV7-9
TGTGCCAGCAGCTTTGGCTCCACAGATACGCAGTATTTT
CASSFGSTDTQYF
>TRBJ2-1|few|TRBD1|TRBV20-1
TGCAGTGCTGTCGGGACAGGTAACAATGAGCAGTTCTTC
CSAVGTGNNEQFF
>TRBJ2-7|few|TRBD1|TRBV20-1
TGCAGTGCCTTACAGGGGTCCTACCCTTCCTACGAGCAGTACTTC
CSALQGSYPSYEQYF
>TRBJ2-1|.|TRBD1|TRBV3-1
TGTGCCAGCAGCCATAAATACAGGGGCTATGAGCAGTTCTTC
CASSHKYRGYEQFF
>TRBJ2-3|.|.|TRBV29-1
TGCAGCGTTGAAGGGCTGGGCACAGATACGCAGTATTTT
CSVEGLGTDTQYF
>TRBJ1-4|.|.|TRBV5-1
TGCGCCAGCAGCTTGGGGGGACCTGAAAAACTGTTTTTT
CASSLGGPEKLFF
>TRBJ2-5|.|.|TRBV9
TGTGCCAGCAGCGTTACTAGTGCTGGAGAGACCCAGTACTTC
CASSVTSAGETQYF